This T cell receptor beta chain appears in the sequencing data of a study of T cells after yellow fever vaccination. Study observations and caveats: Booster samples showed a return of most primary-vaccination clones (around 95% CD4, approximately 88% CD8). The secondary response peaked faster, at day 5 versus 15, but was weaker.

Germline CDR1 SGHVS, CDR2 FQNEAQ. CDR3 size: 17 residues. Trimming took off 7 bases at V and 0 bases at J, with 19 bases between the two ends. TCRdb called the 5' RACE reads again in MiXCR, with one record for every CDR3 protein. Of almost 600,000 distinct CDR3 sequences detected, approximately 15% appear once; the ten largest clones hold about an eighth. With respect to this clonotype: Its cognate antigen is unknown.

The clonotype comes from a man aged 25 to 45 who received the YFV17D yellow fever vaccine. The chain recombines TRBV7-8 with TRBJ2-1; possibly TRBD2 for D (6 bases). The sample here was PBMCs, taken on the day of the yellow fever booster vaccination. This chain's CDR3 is CASILAGSPPSYNEQFF. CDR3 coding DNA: TGTGCCAGCATCCTAGCCGGGAGCCCCCCCTCCTACAATGAGCAGTTCTTC.